This TCR beta chain was retrieved from a study of T cells in women clearing cervical HPV infection. Findings and limits, study-wide: T-cell numbers per sample were unknown and may explain richness differences.

Trimming shortened V by 6 bases and J by 2 bases, and 14 bases separated the two germline ends. CDR1 MRHNA and CDR2 SNTAGT come from the germline V gene. This CDR3 is built from 14 residues. About this clone itself: Its antigen is undetermined. Read sequence stops 3 residues before the CDR3 end, and the germline J gene provides the missing end.

The method was immunoSEQ multiplex PCR; TCRdb's version includes in-frame clones alone and lacks a portion of them. Listed are about 23,000 clones; less than 3.5% falls within the top ten. The rearrangement uses TRBV6-4 and TRBJ2-7; D not resolved. Material: blood buffy coat. This receptor was taken from a woman aged 18-70 years with a cervical HPV16 infection that either progressed to CIN3+ or cleared (not recorded which). The CDR3 is CASSQREGPYEQYF. CDR3 DNA (partial): TGTGCCAGCAGCCAGAGAGAAGGTCCCTACGAG.